This T cell receptor beta chain is drawn from a study of post-analysis software for immune sequencing data. Overall study context: The disease courses covered relapsing-remitting, secondary progressive and progressive-relapsing multiple sclerosis.

The CDR3 length is 15 residues. V lost 6 bases, J lost 4 bases, and 9 bases stayed unmatched. Concerning this clonotype itself: The antigen remains undetermined.

Overall study findings and caveats: Patients showed TRBV5-6, TRBV5-1 and TRBV20-1 among five TRBV segments more frequent than in controls. Normalized Chao1 diversity in multiple sclerosis patients fell significantly below that of controls. Strong co-clustering by F measure was seen for same-batch samples.

Each TCR beta cDNA library carried unique molecular identifiers. TCRdb reanalysed the PCR reads using MiXCR and keeps one entry per CDR3 protein. The sample has 740,000 or so distinct CDR3 sequences; around 53% are singletons. The sequencing sample was made of blood. The rearrangement links TRBV12-3 or TRBV12-4 to TRBJ2-3; 8 bases are a match to TRBD1. The receptor was isolated from a girl aged 5 to 17 with multiple sclerosis. This CDR3 reads CASSPQDRVADTQYF. CDR3 DNA sequence: TGTGCCAGCAGCCCGCAGGACAGGGTGGCAGATACGCAGTATTTT.